A selection of T cell receptor beta chains follows, all from one sample in a study of CXCR3-negative and CXCR3-positive naive CD8 T cells. TCRdb reanalyzed the 5' RACE reads, giving one entry per CDR3 protein sequence and no DNA. The table for this sample gives some 140,000 distinct CDR3 sequences. Source material: naive CXCR3+ CD8+ T cells from blood. These TCRs come from a human donor in good health. Some clones in this sample may be carry-over from other donors' samples. CDR3s include the opening cysteine and the closing phenylalanine or tryptophan.

V	J	CDR3
TRBV6-1	TRBJ2-2	CASGRFTGELFF
TRBV25-1	TRBJ2-5	CASSEWEEAQYF
TRBV13	TRBJ1-6	CASSSQRANYNSPLHF
TRBV29-1	TRBJ2-2	CSVDSPNSRNTGELFF
TRBV11-2	TRBJ1-2	CASGTTGDDYGYTF
TRBV6-5	TRBJ1-1	CASSYRDRDEAFF
TRBV3-1	TRBJ2-7	CASSQGVLAGGPSSYEQYF
TRBV2	TRBJ2-7	CASTQGYYEQYF
TRBV6-2/TRBV6-3	TRBJ2-2	CASRPTSGSNTGELFF
TRBV4-1	TRBJ1-5	CASSQYPIGGREPQHF
TRBV29-1	TRBJ2-3	CSVLGPGGGTDTQYF